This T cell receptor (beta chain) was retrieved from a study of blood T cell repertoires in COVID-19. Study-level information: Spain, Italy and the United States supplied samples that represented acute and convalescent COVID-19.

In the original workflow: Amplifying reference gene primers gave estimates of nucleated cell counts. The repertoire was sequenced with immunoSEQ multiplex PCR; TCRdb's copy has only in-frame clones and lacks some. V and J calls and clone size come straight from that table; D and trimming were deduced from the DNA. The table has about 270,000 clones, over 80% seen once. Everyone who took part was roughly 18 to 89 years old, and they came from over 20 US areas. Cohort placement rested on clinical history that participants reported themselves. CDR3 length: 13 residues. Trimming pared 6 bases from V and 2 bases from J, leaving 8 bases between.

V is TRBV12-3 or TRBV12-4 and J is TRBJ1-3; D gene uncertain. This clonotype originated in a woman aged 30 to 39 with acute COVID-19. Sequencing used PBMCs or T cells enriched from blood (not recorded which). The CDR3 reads CASSYFTGNTIYF. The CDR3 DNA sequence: TGTGCCAGCAGCTACTTCACTGGAAACACCATATATTTT.